This TCR beta chain comes out of a study of cytomegalovirus exposure and HLA in healthy donors. This CDR3 contains 16 residues. The V and J ends lost 1 base and 5 bases, in that order; junction bases with no gene match: 7. Germline V gives CDR1 SGDLS, CDR2 YYNGEE. The primer mix had 60 Vbeta and 13 Jbeta primers. The table came from immunoSEQ multiplex PCR; TCRdb's copy has only in-frame clones and leaves some out. The sample has about 170,000 clones; around 77% are singletons. Sequenced material: PBMCs. The chain combines TRBV9 with TRBJ2-3; 10 nucleotides agree with TRBD2. The TCR comes from a woman aged 30 to 39 in good health and CMV-seropositive. CDR3 sequence (DNA): TGTGCCAGCAGCGTAAGACGAGCGGGAGGGGAAGATACGCAGTATTTT. Protein product: CASSVRRAGGEDTQYF.